The T cell receptor beta chain described here comes from a study of T cells after yellow fever vaccination. Study-wide points: The study noted that FACS-sorted repertoires could contain abundant clonotypes contaminating from the bulk population. Post-booster reappearance was seen for most primary-vaccination clones (roughly 96% CD4, around 90% CD8).

TCRdb re-called the 5' RACE reads with MiXCR, one entry per CDR3 protein. The sample shows hundreds of thousands of distinct CDR3 sequences, approximately 10% of them seen only once. The CDR3 runs 14 residues. V gave up 8 bases and J gave up 6 bases; unmatched junction bases: 11. Germline values: CDR1 SGHTA, CDR2 FQGNSA. This clonotype has a handful of counts. Its antigen is unknown. The sample here was PBMCs, taken on the day of the first yellow fever vaccination. This TCR came from a man between 18 and 29 years old who received the YFV17D yellow fever vaccine. The J gene is TRBJ2-7, the V gene TRBV7-2; the match to TRBD2 covers 9 bases. This CDR3 is CASCLASGVCEQYF. The CDR3 bases are TGTGCCAGCTGTCTGGCTAGCGGGGTATGCGAGCAGTACTTC.